A selection of T cell receptor beta chains follows, all from one sample in a study of blood T cells in healthy people across ages. Using its own MiXCR run on the 5' RACE reads, TCRdb lists one record per CDR3 protein. The sample lists about 1.6 million distinct CDR3 sequences; roughly 30% were seen once. The sequencing sample was made of blood. These receptors originate from a woman aged 25 to 45 in good health. The CDR3 runs from the conserved cysteine through the conserved F or W. The D gene is left open where the match is weak. Size is omitted from some rows. Given values are once, few, many or a class for expanded clones.

j_call | v_call | d_call | clone_size | cdr3_nt | cdr3_aa
TRBJ2-3 | TRBV7-9 | - | few | TGTGCCAGCAGCTCCTACAGGGCCTCACAGGATACGCAGTATTTT | CASSSYRASQDTQYF
TRBJ2-3 | TRBV18 | - | few | TGTGCCAGCTCCCCGAGGGGGAGTCCGGAAGATACGCAGTATTTT | CASSPRGSPEDTQYF
TRBJ2-1 | TRBV5-1 | - | - | TGCGCCAGCAGCTTTCCCAGCCGGGACTCCTTAAGGGACAATGAGCAGTTCTTC | CASSFPSRDSLRDNEQFF
TRBJ2-7 | TRBV6-1 | - | - | TGTGCCAGCAGTGAAAAACCGGAAGGCTCCTACGAGCAGTACTTC | CASSEKPEGSYEQYF
TRBJ2-1 | TRBV6-1 | - | few | TGTGCCTCCCAGGGTGCGGCCCCCTACAATGAGCAGTTCTTC | CASQGAAPYNEQFF
TRBJ2-7 | TRBV7-9 | - | - | TGTGCCAGCAGCTTTTCACGCCGGGACACGTCCTACGAGCAGTACTTC | CASSFSRRDTSYEQYF
TRBJ2-3 | TRBV4-2 | - | few | TGTGCCAGCAGCCAAGATATAGCCCTAAGCACAGATACGCAGTATTTT | CASSQDIALSTDTQYF
TRBJ1-1 | TRBV7-9 | - | - | TGTGCCAGCAGCTCAGATCCGAGCACTGAAGCTTTCTTT | CASSSDPSTEAFF
TRBJ2-1 | TRBV27 | - | few | TGTGCCAGCAAGAAGTCCTCCTACAATGAGCAGTTCTTC | CASKKSSYNEQFF
TRBJ1-2 | TRBV2 | - | few | TGTGCCAGCAGGGTCACGGTAAACTATGGCTACACCTTC | CASRVTVNYGYTF
TRBJ1-5 | TRBV19 | - | - | TGTGCCAGTAGTATTTATGAGGGTGGCAATCAGCCCCAGCATTTT | CASSIYEGGNQPQHF
TRBJ2-5 | TRBV9 | - | - | TGTGCCAGCAGCGAGCGTACAGGGCTTCAAGGGACCCAGTACTTC | CASSERTGLQGTQYF
TRBJ2-3 | TRBV7-2 | TRBD2 | - | TGTGCCAGCAGCCGAACTTTACTAGCGGGGGGCGGATCAGATACGCAGTATTTT | CASSRTLLAGGGSDTQYF
TRBJ2-3 | TRBV12-3/TRBV12-4 | TRBD2 | - | TGTGCCAGCAGTTTTGGGACTAGCATGACGCAGTATTTT | CASSFGTSMTQYF
TRBJ1-1 | TRBV28 | - | - | TGTGCCAGCAGTTTATCACATTCCAAAGCTTTCTTT | CASSLSHSKAFF
TRBJ2-6 | TRBV5-1 | - | few | TGCGCCAGCAGCTTTGGACCCGGGGCCAACGTCCTGACTTTC | CASSFGPGANVLTF
TRBJ2-7 | TRBV7-6 | - | few | TGTGCCAGCAGCTTAATGAGGTCTAGCGCGTCCTACGAGCAGTACTTC | CASSLMRSSASYEQYF
TRBJ2-3 | TRBV11-2 | - | few | TGTGCCAGCAGCTCCTTTGTGGGGGGGCTAGATACGCAGTATTTT | CASSSFVGGLDTQYF
TRBJ2-3 | TRBV20-1 | - | - | TGCAGTGCCAGAGATTCGGGAAGGGGTTCTCTCACAGATACGCAGTATTTT | CSARDSGRGSLTDTQYF
TRBJ2-3 | TRBV10-3 | - | few | TGTACCATCAACGGACAGAAATCCACCTCGCCTTTACGTAGCACAGATACGCAGTATTTT | CTINGQKSTSPLRSTDTQYF
TRBJ1-1 | TRBV4-1 | - | - | TGCGCCAGCAGCCAAGTTATTTCCCTGAACACTGAAGCTTTCTTT | CASSQVISLNTEAFF
TRBJ1-6 | TRBV20-1 | TRBD1 | - | TGCAGTGCACGTCCACAGGGGGCGCCGGATAATTCACCCCTCCACTTT | CSARPQGAPDNSPLHF
TRBJ2-1 | TRBV7-9 | TRBD2 | - | TGTGCCAGCAGCTTTTACGGGACTAGCGGGAACAATGAGCAGTTCTTC | CASSFYGTSGNNEQFF
TRBJ2-2 | TRBV5-6 | - | few | TGTGCCAGCAGCTTGTCGTCGAGGGCCACCGGGGAGCTGTTTTTT | CASSLSSRATGELFF
TRBJ2-5 | TRBV5-1 | - | - | TGCGCCAGCAGCTTGGCCCGGGGTCCGACACAAGAGACCCAGTACTTC | CASSLARGPTQETQYF
TRBJ2-3 | TRBV5-4 | TRBD1 | few | TGTGCCAGCAGCCCAGACAGGGTATCCGATACGCAGTATTTT | CASSPDRVSDTQYF
TRBJ1-2 | TRBV12-3/TRBV12-4 | - | few | TGTGCCAGCAGCCCGAGTCGGGTGTATGGCTACACCTTC | CASSPSRVYGYTF
TRBJ2-7 | TRBV27 | - | few | TGTGCCAGCAGTTTACAATTCGGCCTAGTCTACGAGCAGTACTTC | CASSLQFGLVYEQYF
TRBJ1-1 | TRBV28 | TRBD1 | - | TGTGCCAGCAGATTCCCGGGACAGGAAGCTTTCTTT | CASRFPGQEAFF
TRBJ2-2 | TRBV7-9 | - | few | TGTGCCAGCAGCTTAGCCAGGGAGCACACCGGGGAGCTGTTTTTT | CASSLAREHTGELFF
TRBJ1-4 | TRBV20-1 | - | few | TGCAGTGCTAGAAGGAAAGGGAGCGTTGAAAAACTGTTTTTT | CSARRKGSVEKLFF
TRBJ2-7 | TRBV5-1 | - | - | TGCGCCAGCACCGCCGGATGTGGCGAGCAGTACTTC | CASTAGCGEQYF
TRBJ2-1 | TRBV28 | - | few | TGTGCCAGCAGTTTAAACTACGGCTCCTCCGGCGGGCTCAATGAGCAGTTCTTC | CASSLNYGSSGGLNEQFF
TRBJ2-7 | TRBV20-1 | TRBD1 | - | TGCAGTGCAAGACAGGGGGCCGGTCAGTACTTC | CSARQGAGQYF
TRBJ2-7 | TRBV27 | - | - | TGTGCCAGCAGTTTATTTAGGCGTAGCATACAGTACGAGCAGTACTTC | CASSLFRRSIQYEQYF
TRBJ2-1 | TRBV2 | TRBD2 | few | TGTGCCAGCAGCGGGACTAGGTCGGTCAATGAGCAGTTCTTC | CASSGTRSVNEQFF
TRBJ2-7 | TRBV7-9 | - | few | TGTGCCAGCAGCGCAGCCGGTAGTTCCCACGAGCAGTACTTC | CASSAAGSSHEQYF